This passage covers 31 T cell receptor beta chains from one sample sequenced in a study of OX40 agonist ivuxolimab in advanced cancers. Data came from immunoSEQ multiplex PCR; TCRdb stores just in-frame clones and leaves some out. There are about 58,000 clones in the sample; roughly 87% occur only once, and around an eighth lies in the top ten. This specimen was CD4+ or CD8+ T cells sorted from blood, taken in a trial of the OX40 agonist ivuxolimab. The receptor set was obtained from an adult with an advanced solid tumor such as melanoma, head and neck, liver or kidney cancer.

This clone came up a few times. The chain carries TRBV27 and TRBJ1-1; D is undetermined. The CDR3 is 11 residues long. CDR1 MNHEY and CDR2 SMNVEV come from the germline V gene (reference sequence). The V and J ends lost 10 bases and 5 bases respectively, with 11 bases between them. The CDR3 DNA follows: TGTGCCACCTCCACTGGGACTGAAGCTTTCTTT. Its protein product is CATSTGTEAFF.

The chain recombines TRBV9 with TRBJ2-3; D not resolved. The CDR3 consists of 14 residues. Germline V lookup: CDR1 SGDLS, CDR2 YYNGEE. Trimming took off 3 bases at V and 0 bases at J, with 8 bases between the two ends. This CDR3 is CASSAGSSTDTQYF. Here the CDR3 DNA reads TGTGCCAGCAGCGCTGGCTCTAGCACAGATACGCAGTATTTT.

The rearrangement links TRBV27 to TRBJ2-1; no reliable D call. The CDR3 is 12 amino acids. Trimming stripped 7 bases from V and 5 bases from J, with 9 bases between. CDR1 is MNHEY and CDR2 is SMNVEV in the germline V gene (reference sequence). The CDR3 sequence is CASIGMHNEQFF. CDR3 coding DNA: TGTGCCAGCATAGGGATGCACAATGAGCAGTTCTTC.

This clone is a singleton in its sample. The chain employs TRBV5-1 and TRBJ2-7; D remains ambiguous. The CDR3 runs 11 residues. Germline V gene data show CDR1 as SGHRS and CDR2 as YFSETQ. With 0 bases removed from V and 6 bases from J, the gap between germline ends came to 4 bases. CDR3 loop: CASSLVGEQYF. The CDR3 DNA sequence: TGCGCCAGCAGCTTGGTGGGCGAGCAGTACTTC. Filled out from reference TRBV5-1 and TRBJ2-7, the complete variable domain reads KAGVTQTPRYLIKTRGQQVTLSCSPISGHRSVSWYQQTPGQGLQFLFEYFSETQRNKGNFPGRFSGRQFSNSRSEMNVSTLELGDSALYLCASSLVGEQYFGPGTRLTVT.

V usage is TRBV11-2 and J usage is TRBJ2-7; D gene uncertain. This CDR3 has 15 residues. Germline values: CDR1 SGHAT, CDR2 FQNNGV. Trimming cost V 5 bases and J 4 bases, with 18 bases left between them. As DNA, the CDR3 is TGTGCCAGCAGCCCAGGAAAAGGGATGGGGTACGAGCAGTACGTC. Translated: CASSPGKGMGYEQYV.

J is TRBJ2-1 and V is TRBV9; possible D gene TRBD2, 5 bases. Trimming removed 0 bases at V and 2 bases at J, with 9 bases between. Germline V gives CDR1 SGDLS, CDR2 YYNGEE. This CDR3 is 15 amino acids long. CDR3 residues: CASSVGGGPYNEQFF. The CDR3 DNA sequence: TGTGCCAGCAGCGTAGGAGGAGGCCCCTACAATGAGCAGTTCTTC. The full variable domain, completed using reference TRBV9 and TRBJ2-1, is DSGVTQTPKHLITATGQRVTLRCSPRSGDLSVYWYQQSLDQGLQFLIQYYNGEERAKGNILERFSAQQFPDLHSELNLSSLELGDSALYFCASSVGGGPYNEQFFGPGTRLTVL.

CDR3 region: CASSPILAGEADTQYF. The CDR3 DNA is TGTGCCAGCAGCCCGATCTTAGCGGGAGAGGCAGATACGCAGTATTTT. This rearrangement joins TRBV11-1 to TRBJ2-3, with TRBD2 identical over 9 bases. This CDR3 spans 16 amino acids. Per germline, CDR1 SGHAT and CDR2 FQDESV (reference sequence). V was pared by 5 bases and J by 4 bases, with 10 bases of the junction left unmatched.

The rearrangement joins TRBV29-1 to TRBJ1-1, with D possibly being TRBD1 (6 bases). V lost 7 bases and J lost 3, with 15 bases in between. This CDR3 contains 13 residues. Germline assignment: CDR1 SQVTM and CDR2 ANQGSEA. CDR3 residues: CSALGHPDTEAFF. The CDR3 DNA sequence: TGCAGCGCCCTGGGACATCCGGACACTGAAGCTTTCTTT.

The V gene is TRBV9, the J gene TRBJ2-1; perhaps D is TRBD1 or TRBD2 (5 bases each). CDR3 length: 14 amino acids. Germline V gene sequence: CDR1 SGDLS, CDR2 YYNGEE. Trimming removed 1 base at V and 6 bases at J, with 11 bases between. CDR3 DNA sequence: TGTGCCAGCAGCGTAAGTGGGACCGGCAATGAGCAGTTCTTC. This translates into CASSVSGTGNEQFF.

The V and J genes are TRBV7-9 and TRBJ2-7; 12 bases match TRBD2. V gave up 5 bases and J gave up 4 bases; unmatched junction bases: 6. Looked up from germline, CDR1 is SEHNR and CDR2 is FQNEAQ (reference sequence). The CDR3 extends over 15 amino acids. The CDR3 reads CASSETSGSLYEQYV. The CDR3 coding sequence is TGTGCCAGCAGCGAGACTAGCGGGAGTCTGTACGAGCAGTACGTC.

The genes are TRBV29-1 and TRBJ1-1, with a tentative D call TRBD1 (6 bases). This CDR3 comprises 15 residues. V dropped 4 bases and J dropped 4 bases, with 19 bases sitting between them. Germline V gene sequence: CDR1 SQVTM, CDR2 ANQGSEA. CDR3 nucleotides: TGCAGCGTTGGCACGGGCCCGAGGGGGTCCACTGAAGCTTTCTTT. This translates into CSVGTGPRGSTEAFF.

V gene TRBV7-9 combines with J gene TRBJ1-2; no firm D call. V shed 7 bases and J shed 8 bases, with 14 bases lying between them. The CDR3 runs to 12 residues. Germline values: CDR1 SEHNR, CDR2 FQNEAQ (reference sequence). CDR3 in DNA: TGTGCCAGCAACTTTGGCAACAACGGCTACACCTTC. Residues: CASNFGNNGYTF.

V is TRBV6-5 and J is TRBJ1-5; D remains ambiguous. V was trimmed by 5 bases and J by 0 bases, leaving 8 bases between them. The CDR3 loop spans 14 amino acids. CDR1 is MNHEY and CDR2 is SVGAGI in the germline V gene. Here the CDR3 reads CASSPGFSNQPQHF. The DNA of the CDR3 is TGTGCCAGCAGTCCCGGCTTTAGCAATCAGCCCCAGCATTTT.

The rearrangement uses TRBV5-1 and TRBJ1-3, with D maybe TRBD1 (5 bases). V was shortened by 4 bases and J by 0 bases, with 11 bases between the two germline ends. Germline V gene lookup returns CDR1 SGHRS and CDR2 YFSETQ. CDR3 length: 15 amino acids. CDR3 DNA: TGCGCCAGCAGCCCGGGGGGGGGCTCTGGAAACACCATATATTTT. Translated, it gives CASSPGGGSGNTIYF.

This clone is categorized as medium-sized (0.01 to 0.1%). Distinct nucleotide sequences in the sample also encode this CDR3. This chain links TRBV4-1 with TRBJ1-4, with D uncertain. The V gene lost 4 bases and the J gene lost 8 bases, with 5 bases spanning the gap. CDR1 is MGHRA, CDR2 YSYEKL, per germline. The CDR3 sequence is 11 residues long. CDR3 region: CASSLGEKLFF. The CDR3 DNA sequence: TGCGCCAGCAGCCTAGGAGAAAAACTGTTTTTT.

V gene TRBV28 combines with J gene TRBJ1-1; 9 positions match TRBD1. This CDR3 region has 15 residues. V lost 3 bases and J lost 10; bases outside the gene matches: 12. In germline, CDR1 is MDHEN, CDR2 SYDVKM. The CDR3, as DNA: TGTGCCAGCAGTTTCGCTCGGGACAGGGTTAGTGGAGCTTTCTTT. This encodes CASSFARDRVSGAFF.

This chain connects TRBV14 to TRBJ2-7; weak D call: TRBD2 (5 bases). Trimming removed 4 bases from V and 7 bases from J, with 11 bases in between. CDR1 and CDR2 from the germline V gene are SGHDN and FVKESK. This CDR3 has 12 residues. This chain's CDR3 is CASSLPSGEQYF. CDR3 DNA sequence: TGTGCCAGCAGCCTCCCCTCGGGGGAGCAGTACTTC.

The chain combines TRBV7-3 with TRBJ2-7; D not resolved. Trimming took off 10 bases at V and 6 bases at J, with 16 bases between the two ends. Germline-derived CDR1 and CDR2 are SGHTA and FQGTGA. The CDR3 has 12 residues. The CDR3 region is CAIFPTAGEQYF. As DNA, the CDR3 is TGTGCCATCTTTCCTACAGCCGGCGAGCAGTACTTC.

The rearrangement uses TRBV7-6 and TRBJ2-1, with TRBD2 identical over 9 bases. CDR3 size: 16 residues. J was trimmed by 2 bases and V by 6 bases; bases with no gene match: 8. Germline CDR1 SGHVS, CDR2 FNYEAQ. CDR3 nucleotide sequence: TGTGCCAGCAGTTTGGGGATAGCGGGGGCCTACAATGAGCAGTTCTTC. As protein: CASSLGIAGAYNEQFF. Combining the CDR3 with reference TRBV7-6 and TRBJ2-1 gives the whole variable domain GAGVSQSPRYKVTKRGQDVALRCDPISGHVSLYWYRQALGQGPEFLTYFNYEAQQDKSGLPNDRFSAERPEGSISTLTIQRTEQRDSAMYRCASSLGIAGAYNEQFFGPGTRLTVL.

This sequence joins TRBV4-1 and TRBJ2-6; D gene unclear. V was trimmed by 0 bases and J by 3 bases, leaving 15 bases between them. The CDR3 loop spans 18 amino acids. The germline V gene encodes CDR1 MGHRA and CDR2 YSYEKL. The DNA for the CDR3 is TGCGCCAGCAGCCAAGAGGGGTCTGGGTTACGTGGGGCCAACGTCCTGACTTTC. Translating gives CASSQEGSGLRGANVLTF.

The chain employs TRBV7-9 and TRBJ2-1; D possibly corresponds to TRBD1 (5 bases). V was cut by 5 bases and J by 8 bases, with 10 bases left in between. The CDR3 extends over 12 amino acids. In germline, CDR1 is SEHNR, CDR2 FQNEAQ (reference sequence). The CDR3 region is CASSASGYEQFF. The DNA for the CDR3 is TGTGCCAGCAGCGCCTCAGGGTATGAGCAGTTCTTC.

A single count supports this clone. The CDR3 region is CASSLLAVGYNEQFF. The DNA for the CDR3 is TGTGCCAGCAGCTTACTAGCAGTGGGTTACAATGAGCAGTTCTTC. The gene calls are TRBV7-6 and TRBJ2-1, with a weak D call TRBD2 (5 bases). Trimming took 2 bases from V and 4 from J, leaving 12 bases between them. The CDR3 contains 15 residues. Germline V gives CDR1 SGHVS, CDR2 FNYEAQ.

V gene TRBV7-8 combines with J gene TRBJ2-7; 10 bases are a match to TRBD1. This CDR3 is 16 amino acids long. From germline, CDR1 is SGHVS and CDR2 FQNEAQ. Trimming cost V 4 bases and J 2 bases; bases outside gene matches: 8. The CDR3 nucleotides read TGTGCCAGCAGCTCATACACCGGGACAGGGGCCTACGAGCAGTACGTC. Its translation is CASSSYTGTGAYEQYV.

The chain carries TRBV7-9 and TRBJ1-3; no clear D. V dropped 5 bases and J dropped 4 bases, with 9 bases sitting between them. The CDR3 loop spans 13 amino acids. CDR1 SEHNR and CDR2 FQNEAQ come from the germline V gene (reference sequence). The CDR3 reads CASSPEVGNTIYF. The CDR3, as DNA: TGTGCCAGCAGCCCCGAGGTCGGAAACACCATATATTTT.

CDR3 in DNA: TGTGCCAGCAGAGGGAGCTACGAGCAGTACGTC. As protein: CASRGSYEQYV. The V and J genes are TRBV6-6 and TRBJ2-7; D possibly corresponds to TRBD2 (5 bases). The CDR3 is 11 amino acids. CDR1 and CDR2 (germline): MNHNY, SVGAGI (reference sequence). With 6 bases removed from V and 3 bases from J, the gap between germline ends came to 6 bases.

This chain joins TRBV10-2 and TRBJ2-3; D possibly uses TRBD1 or TRBD2 (5 bases each). The V and J ends lost 6 bases and 6 bases respectively, with 13 bases between them. The CDR3 runs to 13 residues. Per germline, CDR1 WSHSY and CDR2 SAAADI. The CDR3 spells CASRGTPGDTQYF. DNA of the CDR3: TGCGCCAGCAGAGGGACGCCTGGGGATACGCAGTATTTT.

The chain combines TRBV21-1 with TRBJ2-2; the tabulated D call, TRBD1, remains unverified against the DNA. TRBV21-1 is listed as a pseudogene. The CDR3 is 14 amino acids. The CDR3 reads CASSIEGVTGELFF. The DNA for the CDR3 is TGTGCCAGCAGCATAGAAGGGGTTACCGGGGAGCTGTTTTTT.

The V call is TRBV14, the J call TRBJ2-3; perhaps TRBD2 as D (6 bases). Germline V gives CDR1 SGHDN, CDR2 FVKESK. The V end was cut by 4 bases, the J end by 6 bases, with 14 bases between. The CDR3 has 14 amino acids. CDR3 sequence reads: CASSLGPRGDTQYF. In nucleotides, the CDR3 is TGTGCCAGCAGCCTCGGACCACGGGGGGATACGCAGTATTTT.

This chain joins TRBV7-6 and TRBJ1-5; tentative D call: TRBD1 (5 bases). Trimming took off 10 bases at V and 3 bases at J, with 13 bases between the two ends. Germline assignment: CDR1 SGHVS and CDR2 FNYEAQ. The CDR3 is made up of 13 amino acids. The CDR3 DNA sequence: TGTGCCACTTCCGGGGGGGACAATCAGCCCCAGCATTTT. Protein: CATSGGDNQPQHF.

The V gene is TRBV6-1, the J gene TRBJ2-4; D not certain. Germline V CDR1 and CDR2: MNHNS, SASEGT. The CDR3 consists of 10 residues. V dropped 6 bases and J dropped 7 bases, with 4 bases sitting between them. The CDR3 DNA reads TGTGCCAGCAGCGAGAACATTCAGTACTTC. It encodes CASSENIQYF.

This clone showed up just a few times. The rearrangement uses TRBV30 and TRBJ1-1; D unclear. V was pared by 4 bases and J by 3 bases, with 12 bases between. Germline values: CDR1 GTSNPN, CDR2 SVGIG (reference sequence). The CDR3 is 13 residues long. The CDR3 bases are TGTGCCTGGACAAGCCGTGCGTACACTGAAGCTTTCTTT. Protein: CAWTSRAYTEAFF.